The text below deals with one T cell receptor beta chain. Its matching antigen is unknown. The data derive from a study of CXCR3-negative and CXCR3-positive naive CD8 T cells. Findings of the study overall: CXCR3-positive naive cells had more hydrophobic TRB CDR3s than CXCR3-negative naive cells. Memory cells differed in TRBV-TRBJ usage, but naive CXCR3-negative and CXCR3-positive cells had similar usage.

UMI-labeled TRB cDNA libraries were prepared by 5' RACE. TCRdb re-called the 5' RACE reads; every CDR3 protein appears as one record, without DNA. This table holds 120,000 to 150,000 distinct CDR3 sequences. From germline, CDR1 is MNHEY and CDR2 SVGEGT. The CDR3 is made up of 16 amino acids. What was sequenced was naive CXCR3+ CD8+ T cells from blood. Subset of the sample: CD45RO-CCR7+CD27+CD95- naive CD8+ T cells expressing CXCR3 (TNR3+). This chain joins TRBV6-2 or TRBV6-3 and TRBJ2-6. This TCR came from a human donor in good health. Some clones in this sample may be carry-over from other donors' samples. The CDR3 protein is CASSYSYGSGANVLTF.